The clone carrying this T cell receptor beta chain occurred once. Trimming left V 1 base short and J 1 base short, with 10 bases between. The CDR3 loop spans 15 amino acids. CDR1 SGHVS and CDR2 FQNEAQ come from the germline V gene. The sample originates from a study of blood T cell repertoires in COVID-19. On the study more broadly: Acute and convalescent COVID-19 specimens originated in the United States, Italy and Spain. PBMCs, B-cell-depleted T cells, or T cells provided the cDNA or gDNA that made up the material.

Seattle patients were enrolled while actively infected and followed longitudinally. Original methodology: Estimation of nucleated cell counts was performed using reference gene primer amplification. Some clones are missing from TCRdb's copy, which holds only in-frame ones; the method was immunoSEQ multiplex PCR. V and J calls plus clone size are reproduced from that table; the DNA served to infer D and trimming. The table shows fewer than 200,000 clones, with 82% occurring only once. The sample taken for sequencing was peripheral blood. The sequence was obtained from a woman aged 60-75 years with COVID-19, enrolled during active disease. V and J are TRBV7-8 and TRBJ1-2; D is undetermined. CDR3 protein: CASSLVRSLNYGYTF. CDR3 bases: TGTGCCAGCAGCTTAGTGCGTTCACTTAACTATGGCTACACCTTC.